The 12 T cell receptor beta chains below come from one sample, sequenced in a study of T cells in Graves' hyperthyroidism and ophthalmopathy. The TCR beta CDR3 regions underwent amplification using RNA transcripts as the source. In the first-round RT-PCR of the TCR CDR3, the HTBI primer set was used. TCRdb re-analysed the multiplex PCR reads in MiXCR, keeping a single row per CDR3 protein. There are hundreds of thousands of distinct CDR3 sequences in the sample; more than 12% occur only once, and approximately 12% lies in the top ten. The sample consisted of blood. These receptors were collected from a woman aged 50 to 60 with Graves' ophthalmopathy.

This clonotype was seen at least ten times. V gene TRBV20-1 combines with J gene TRBJ1-4; 7 positions agree with TRBD1. The V and J ends lost 6 bases and 4 bases, in that order; junction bases with no gene match: 14. The CDR3 is 16 residues long. Germline loops: CDR1 DFQATT, CDR2 SNEGSKA (reference sequence). The CDR3 reads CSAEEPGTAFNEKLFF. Here the CDR3 DNA reads TGCAGTGCGGAAGAACCTGGGACAGCCTTTAATGAAAAACTGTTTTTT.

This clonotype was found a few times. The rearrangement uses TRBV29-1 and TRBJ2-7, with D unresolved. The germline gives CDR1 SQVTM, CDR2 ANQGSEA. This CDR3 has 13 amino acids. V gave up 1 base and J gave up 0 bases, with 7 bases separating them. The CDR3 loop reads CSVEAQSSYEQYF. CDR3 coding DNA: TGCAGCGTTGAAGCACAGAGCTCCTACGAGCAGTACTTC.

Only a few counts were recorded for this clonotype. The junction and the germline gene differ at one end; a read error may be behind it. The rearrangement joins TRBV6-4 to TRBJ2-3; 12 nucleotides line up with TRBD2. This CDR3 is 15 amino acids long. The germline CDR1 and CDR2 sequences are MRHNA and SNTAGT. This CDR3 is CVSSGTSGSTDTQYF. The CDR3 DNA reads TGTGTCAGCAGTGGGACTAGCGGGAGCACAGATACGCAGTATTTT.

This clonotype was counted once. A clone one base away is much larger, so this may be a read error. The rearrangement joins TRBV7-2 to TRBJ2-2; tentatively, D is TRBD2 (5 bases). The CDR3 runs 15 residues. Per germline, CDR1 SGHTA and CDR2 FQGNSA. As DNA, the CDR3 is TGTGCCAGCAGCTTTGCGTCGGGAAAGGCCGGGGAGATGTTTTTT. Amino acids: CASSFASGKAGEMFF.

The chain employs TRBV18 and TRBJ1-1; TRBD1 matches 7 bases. Trimming at V came to 3 bases and at J to 6 bases, leaving 1 base not matched to a gene. In germline, CDR1 is KGHSH, CDR2 LQKENI. CDR3 length: 12 residues. The CDR3 loop is CASSPGTAEAFF. The CDR3 nucleotides read TGTGCCAGCTCACCCGGGACAGCTGAAGCTTTCTTT.

The V call is TRBV24-1, the J call TRBJ2-2, with D hard to call. This CDR3 has 17 amino acids. From germline, CDR1 is KGHDR and CDR2 SFDVKD. Trimming took off 4 bases at V and 3 bases at J, with 17 bases between the two ends. The CDR3 protein is CATSDLDDGSYTGELFF. CDR3 DNA sequence: TGTGCCACCAGTGACCTGGACGACGGATCCTACACCGGGGAGCTGTTTTTT.

The sample holds many counts of this clonotype. The chain uses TRBV6-2 or TRBV6-3 and TRBJ1-3, with a tentative D call TRBD1 (5 bases). The CDR3 loop spans 15 amino acids. Germline values: CDR1 MNHEY, CDR2 SVGEGT. Trimming took off 7 bases at V and 0 bases at J, with 13 bases between the two ends. CDR3 sequence (DNA): TGTGCCAGCATTCCGGGACTCGACTCTGGAAACACCATATATTTT. Its protein is CASIPGLDSGNTIYF.

About this clonotype itself: It may be a read error: a sequence one base away is much more abundant. The V and J genes are TRBV28 and TRBJ2-3; 9 positions agree with TRBD1. The junction had 8 bases not matched to a gene; V was cut back by 5 bases and J by 2 bases. Germline V gives CDR1 MDHEN, CDR2 SYDVKM. The CDR3 is made up of 16 amino acids. CDR3 amino acids: CASSAWDRVYTDTQYF. CDR3 sequence (DNA): TGTGCCAGCAGTGCCTGGGACAGGGTGTACACAGATACGCAGTATTTT.

This clonotype was counted ten times or more. This chain joins TRBV5-1 and TRBJ2-2; 9 bases fit TRBD2. CDR1 SGHRS and CDR2 YFSETQ come from the germline V gene. The junction had 1 base not matched to a gene; V was cut back by 0 bases and J by 4 bases. This CDR3 comprises 15 residues. CDR3 in amino acids: CASSLGTSVTGELFF. CDR3 coding DNA: TGCGCCAGCAGCTTGGGGACTAGCGTCACCGGGGAGCTGTTTTTT.

This clonotype was seen many times. The chain recombines TRBV20-1 with TRBJ2-1; a possible D gene is TRBD2 (6 bases). Trimming took off 2 bases at V and 5 bases at J, with 16 bases between the two ends. Germline V gene sequence: CDR1 DFQATT, CDR2 SNEGSKA (reference sequence). CDR3 size: 15 residues. CDR3 protein: CSARFSQDYNNEQFF. CDR3 nucleotide sequence: TGCAGTGCTAGATTTAGTCAGGACTACAACAATGAGCAGTTCTTC.

This clonotype was seen ten or more times. The chain recombines TRBV20-1 with TRBJ2-3; D is unclear. This CDR3 has 11 residues. CDR1 DFQATT and CDR2 SNEGSKA come from the germline V gene (reference sequence). The ends were cut back, 3 bases at V and 2 bases at J, with 3 bases in the middle. CDR3 loop: CSARDTDTQYF. Written as DNA, the CDR3 is TGCAGTGCTAGGGACACAGATACGCAGTATTTT.

At least ten counts were recorded for this clonotype. The V and J genes are TRBV28 and TRBJ2-1; 7 nucleotides align to TRBD1. Losses at the gene ends were 3 bases for V and 10 bases for J; bases not matched to a gene: 21. The germline CDR1 and CDR2 sequences are MDHEN and SYDVKM. The CDR3 is made up of 18 amino acids. The CDR3 sequence is CASSLYEDRDRHSREQFF. The CDR3 DNA reads as TGTGCCAGCAGTTTGTACGAAGACAGGGATCGGCATTCGAGAGAGCAGTTCTTC. The full variable domain, completed using reference TRBV28 and TRBJ2-1, is DVKVTQSSRYLVKRTGEKVFLECVQDMDHENMFWYRQDPGLGLRLIYFSYDVKMKEKGDIPEGYSVSREKKERFSLILESASTNQTSMYLCASSLYEDRDRHSREQFFGPGTRLTVL.